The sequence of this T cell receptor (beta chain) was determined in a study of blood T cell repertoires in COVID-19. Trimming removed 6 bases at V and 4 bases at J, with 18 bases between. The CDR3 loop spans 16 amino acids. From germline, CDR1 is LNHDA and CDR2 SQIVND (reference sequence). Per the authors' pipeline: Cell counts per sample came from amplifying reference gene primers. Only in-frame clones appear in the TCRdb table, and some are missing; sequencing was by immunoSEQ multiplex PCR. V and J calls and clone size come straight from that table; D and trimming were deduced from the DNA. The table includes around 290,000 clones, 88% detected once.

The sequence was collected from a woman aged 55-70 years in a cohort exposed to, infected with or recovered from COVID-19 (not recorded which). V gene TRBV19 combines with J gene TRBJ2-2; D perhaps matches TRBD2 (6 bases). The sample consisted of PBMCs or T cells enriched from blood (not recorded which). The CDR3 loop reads CASSTPPGVGTGELFF. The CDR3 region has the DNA TGTGCCAGTAGCACCCCCCCGGGGGTGGGCACCGGGGAGCTGTTTTTT.